The entry below describes one T cell receptor beta chain. Original analysis: Filtering differed because ImmunoSEQ produced junction-only sequences that carried no quality scores. Assay: immunoSEQ multiplex PCR; the TCRdb copy retains only in-frame clones and omits some. The V and J calls and clone size were taken over from that table, and D and trimming were inferred from the DNA. The sample lists 2 million to 2.5 million clones, around 95% occurring once. These data are taken from a study of shared clonotypes between healthy human individuals. The CDR3 sequence is 14 residues long. Trimming removed 4 bases from V and 2 bases from J, with 12 bases in between. The germline CDR1 and CDR2 sequences are WNHNN and SYGVQD (reference sequence).

The sequence was obtained from a man aged 18 to 29 in good health. The specimen sequenced was naive CD4+ T cells sorted from blood. Subset noted: CD45RA+ positively selected. This chain connects TRBV10-1 to TRBJ2-7, with D possibly being TRBD2 (6 bases). The CDR3 nucleotides are TGCGCCAGCAGTGCGGGAGTGGGAACCTACGAGCAGTACTTC. It yields the protein CASSAGVGTYEQYF.